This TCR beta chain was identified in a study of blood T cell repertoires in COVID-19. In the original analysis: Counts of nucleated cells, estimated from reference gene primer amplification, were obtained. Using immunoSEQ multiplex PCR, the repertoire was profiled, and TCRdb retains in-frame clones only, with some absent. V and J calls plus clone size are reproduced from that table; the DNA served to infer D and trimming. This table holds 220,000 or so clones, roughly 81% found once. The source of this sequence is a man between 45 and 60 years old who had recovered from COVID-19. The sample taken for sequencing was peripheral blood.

The CDR3 bases are TGTGCCAGCTCAATGGACTTGAACACTGAAGCTTTCTTT. Translation: CASSMDLNTEAFF. The J gene is TRBJ1-1, the V gene TRBV18; unclear D gene. Trimming took 5 bases from V and 0 from J, leaving 7 bases between them. Germline CDR1 is KGHSH and CDR2 is LQKENI. There are 13 residues in the CDR3.